These 28 T cell receptor beta chains originate from one sample sequenced in a study of blood T cell repertoires in COVID-19. Measured with immunoSEQ multiplex PCR; TCRdb has only the in-frame clones, and not every one. The sample lists about 75,000 clones, about 91% seen once, with around 6.3% in the top ten. Sequenced input: peripheral blood. These receptors all stem from a woman between 50 and 59 years old with acute or convalescent COVID-19.

The chain carries TRBV6-5 and TRBJ2-7; a weak D match, TRBD2 (5 bases). V was pared by 6 bases and J by 2 bases, with 11 bases between. This CDR3 contains 13 residues. CDR1 is MNHEY and CDR2 is SVGAGI in the germline V gene. The CDR3 sequence is CASSSPGTYEQYF. The DNA of the CDR3 is TGTGCCAGCAGCTCCCCCGGGACCTACGAGCAGTACTTC.

The chain couples TRBV2 to TRBJ2-7; perhaps TRBD1 as D (6 bases). The length of the CDR3 is 15 residues. Germline lookup yields CDR1 SNHLY and CDR2 FYNNEI. Trimming removed 6 bases at V and 0 bases at J, with 15 bases between. CDR3 sequence: CASRNQGHGSYEQYF. Written as DNA, the CDR3 is TGTGCCAGCAGAAATCAGGGACATGGCTCCTACGAGCAGTACTTC. The full variable domain, its missing parts supplied by reference TRBV2 and TRBJ2-7, is EPEVTQTPSHQVTQMGQEVILRCVPISNHLYFYWYRQILGQKVEFLVSFYNNEISEKSEIFDDQFSVERPDGSNFTLKIRSTKLEDSAMYFCASRNQGHGSYEQYFGPGTRLTVT.

The sample holds one count of this clone. The chain couples TRBV2 to TRBJ1-1, with 7 bases aligning to TRBD1. The CDR3 totals 16 residues. Germline V lookup: CDR1 SNHLY, CDR2 FYNNEI. J was trimmed by 4 bases and V by 4 bases; bases with no gene match: 12. Here the CDR3 DNA reads TGTGCCAGCAGTGTGGGGCAGGGGGTAGGAATCACTGAAGCTTTCTTT. Protein sequence: CASSVGQGVGITEAFF.

This rearrangement joins TRBV5-1 to TRBJ1-1, with D perhaps matching TRBD1 (6 bases). The germline V gene encodes CDR1 SGHRS and CDR2 YFSETQ. The CDR3 length is 17 residues. V was cut by 3 bases and J by 0 bases, with 18 bases left in between. CDR3 loop: CASSSIQGSSMNTEAFF. CDR3 bases: TGCGCCAGCAGCTCCATACAGGGATCCTCAATGAACACTGAAGCTTTCTTT.

The chain has TRBV25-1 and TRBJ1-2; D perhaps matches TRBD1 (5 bases). This CDR3 is built from 15 residues. Trimming removed 4 bases at V and 3 bases at J, with 15 bases between. Germline V gene lookup returns CDR1 MGHDK and CDR2 SYGVNS. Here the CDR3 DNA reads TGTGCCAGCAGTGTCGCAGGGTCCCCCCACTATGGCTACACCTTC. It encodes CASSVAGSPHYGYTF.

V gene TRBV5-1 combines with J gene TRBJ1-6; TRBD1 matches at 8 bases. Germline V gives CDR1 SGHRS, CDR2 YFSETQ. The CDR3 totals 14 residues. The V and J ends lost 6 bases and 9 bases, in that order; junction bases with no gene match: 8. The CDR3 region is CASTEQDRGSPLHF. The CDR3 DNA follows: TGCGCCAGCACCGAACAAGACAGGGGTTCACCCCTCCACTTT.

This clone was counted a few times. V gene TRBV9 combines with J gene TRBJ2-1; TRBD2 agrees at 10 bases. Germline-derived CDR1 and CDR2 are SGDLS and YYNGEE. There are 16 residues in the CDR3. V was pared by 3 bases and J by 6 bases, with 9 bases of the junction left unmatched. The CDR3 sequence: CASSAFPSGRGNEQFF. Written as DNA, the CDR3 is TGTGCCAGCAGCGCCTTCCCTAGCGGGAGAGGCAATGAGCAGTTCTTC.

This sequence joins TRBV27 and TRBJ1-5; D gene uncertain. V lost 2 bases and J 2 bases, leaving 7 bases between the germline ends. Germline V gene sequence: CDR1 MNHEY, CDR2 SMNVEV (reference sequence). CDR3 length: 14 amino acids. CDR3 DNA sequence: TGTGCCAGCAGTTTACGTCAGGGCAATCAGCCCCAGCATTTT. As protein: CASSLRQGNQPQHF.

The V call is TRBV6-1, the J call TRBJ2-5; 12 positions agree with TRBD2. Germline CDR1 is MNHNS and CDR2 is SASEGT. The CDR3 loop spans 15 amino acids. Trimming removed 2 bases from V and 4 bases from J; junction bases left unmatched: 2. CDR3 protein: CASSELAGGPETQYF. The CDR3 nucleotides read TGTGCCAGCAGTGAACTAGCGGGAGGGCCAGAGACCCAGTACTTC.

The V gene is TRBV5-1, the J gene TRBJ2-1, with D possibly matching TRBD1 (6 bases). Germline V lookup: CDR1 SGHRS, CDR2 YFSETQ. V gave up 5 bases and J gave up 3 bases, with 12 bases separating them. The CDR3 covers 14 residues. The CDR3, as DNA: TGCGCCAGCAGGCAGGGGCAGTACTACAATGAGCAGTTCTTC. This codes for CASRQGQYYNEQFF.

The J gene is TRBJ2-3, the V gene TRBV30, with 7 nucleotides matching TRBD2. The CDR3 covers 15 residues. The V and J ends lost 2 bases and 2 bases, in that order; junction bases with no gene match: 7. Germline V gene lookup returns CDR1 GTSNPN and CDR2 SVGIG (reference sequence). The CDR3 DNA is TGTGCCTGGAGTAAGGTTAGCGGGTACACAGATACGCAGTATTTT. Translating gives CAWSKVSGYTDTQYF.

This sequence joins TRBV27 and TRBJ1-2, with D perhaps matching TRBD1 (5 bases). V shed 6 bases and J shed 7 bases, with 18 bases lying between them. This CDR3 contains 14 residues. Germline lookup yields CDR1 MNHEY and CDR2 SMNVEV (reference sequence). CDR3 loop: CASRRPGSGFGYTF. The CDR3, as DNA: TGTGCCAGCAGACGCCCAGGGTCGGGCTTTGGCTACACCTTC.

The rearrangement uses TRBV9 and TRBJ1-2; D remains ambiguous. The CDR3 consists of 14 residues. CDR1 is SGDLS and CDR2 is YYNGEE in the germline V gene. The germline V and J ends were trimmed by 0 bases and 8 bases, with 14 bases remaining between them. The CDR3 DNA sequence: TGTGCCAGCAGCGTAGCCCCGACCGCGGAGGGCTACACCTTC. This translates into CASSVAPTAEGYTF.

This chain joins TRBV19 and TRBJ1-5; perhaps TRBD1 as D (5 bases). In germline, CDR1 is LNHDA, CDR2 SQIVND (reference sequence). This CDR3 spans 14 amino acids. Trimming left V 11 bases short and J 7 bases short, with 21 bases between. CDR3 sequence: CAGGGYRERQPQHF. The CDR3 DNA reads as TGTGCCGGGGGGGGGTACCGGGAGAGACAGCCCCAGCATTTT.

The rearrangement joins TRBV27 to TRBJ2-7, with 12 bases lining up with TRBD1. Germline CDR1 and CDR2: MNHEY and SMNVEV (reference sequence). The CDR3 loop spans 14 amino acids. J gave up 5 bases and V 8 bases, and 7 bases lay outside the gene matches. Here the CDR3 DNA reads TGTGCCAGCGCCCTGGGACAGGGGGCGGACGAGCAGTACTTC. Translation: CASALGQGADEQYF.

The genes are TRBV4-1 and TRBJ1-5; TRBD1 matches 9 bases. Germline assignment: CDR1 MGHRA and CDR2 YSYEKL. With V trimmed by 0 bases and J by 0 bases, 3 bases remained unmatched. This CDR3 comprises 17 residues. The CDR3 nucleotides read TGCGCCAGCAGCCAAGAAGGGACAGGGCATAGCAATCAGCCCCAGCATTTT. Residues: CASSQEGTGHSNQPQHF.

The rearrangement joins TRBV2 to TRBJ2-3, with 12 bases matching TRBD1. The CDR3 covers 16 residues. CDR1 SNHLY and CDR2 FYNNEI come from the germline V gene. Losses at the gene ends were 7 bases for V and 5 bases for J; bases not matched to a gene: 10. The CDR3 DNA is TGTGCCAGCAAAGGGGGGACAGGGGGCCTCGGAGATACGCAGTATTTT. Translated: CASKGGTGGLGDTQYF.

This chain uses TRBV10-3 with TRBJ2-7; weak D call: TRBD2 (5 bases). Looked up from germline, CDR1 is ENHRY and CDR2 is SYGVKD. The V and J ends lost 10 bases and 2 bases respectively, with 6 bases between them. The length of the CDR3 is 10 residues. CDR3 amino acids: CATGTYEQYF. The DNA for the CDR3 is TGTGCCACCGGGACCTACGAGCAGTACTTC.

This clone has just a few counts. The CDR3 is CASSYGGGPNQPQHF. The CDR3 nucleotides are TGTGCCAGCAGTTACGGGGGGGGACCAAATCAGCCCCAGCATTTT. V and J are TRBV6-2 or TRBV6-3 and TRBJ1-5; D is perhaps TRBD1 (5 bases). V shed 2 bases and J shed 4 bases, with 12 bases lying between them. The CDR3 extends over 15 amino acids. Germline V CDR1 and CDR2: MNHEY, SVGEGT.

The chain links TRBV5-1 to TRBJ1-5; possibly TRBD1 for D (6 bases). CDR1 and CDR2 from the germline V gene are SGHRS and YFSETQ. With 5 bases removed from V and 5 bases from J, the gap between germline ends came to 11 bases. This CDR3 is 13 amino acids long. CDR3 bases: TGCGCCAGCAGTTCACAGGGAGATCAGCCCCAGCATTTT. It codes for CASSSQGDQPQHF.

V is TRBV6-5 and J is TRBJ1-6; possible D gene TRBD1, 5 bases. The CDR3 covers 15 residues. The germline V gene encodes CDR1 MNHEY and CDR2 SVGAGI. V lost 0 bases and J lost 6, with 9 bases in between. CDR3 sequence reads: CASSYSSRANSPLHF. CDR3 bases: TGTGCCAGCAGTTACTCGTCCAGGGCTAATTCACCCCTCCACTTT.

This chain uses TRBV4-2 with TRBJ2-1; possible D gene TRBD2, 6 bases. The V gene's germline CDR1 is LGHNA and CDR2 YNFKEQ. The CDR3 sequence is 16 residues long. V was shortened by 0 bases and J by 6 bases, with 15 bases between the two germline ends. The CDR3 loop is CASSQDWRGGTNEQFF. CDR3 nucleotide sequence: TGTGCCAGCAGCCAAGATTGGAGGGGAGGAACCAATGAGCAGTTCTTC.

CDR3 region: CASSVGQGSGNTIYF. The DNA of the CDR3 is TGCGCCAGCAGCGTGGGACAGGGCTCTGGAAACACCATATATTTT. The rearrangement uses TRBV5-1 and TRBJ1-3; 9 nucleotides match TRBD1. The CDR3 has 15 amino acids. The V gene's germline CDR1 is SGHRS and CDR2 YFSETQ. The V gene end was trimmed by 4 bases and the J gene end by 0 bases; junction bases not matched to a gene: 2.

The V and J genes are TRBV19 and TRBJ2-1, with 8 bases aligning to TRBD2. J was trimmed by 7 bases and V by 5 bases; bases with no gene match: 10. Germline CDR1 LNHDA, CDR2 SQIVND (reference sequence). This CDR3 comprises 15 residues. The CDR3 sequence is CASSPSGGAGNEQFF. CDR3 nucleotide sequence: TGTGCCAGTAGTCCAAGCGGGGGAGCTGGGAATGAGCAGTTCTTC.

This chain's CDR3 is CASSGGVSRYLSSYNEQFF. CDR3 DNA: TGTGCCAGCAGCGGGGGGGTTTCCCGATATTTAAGCTCCTACAATGAGCAGTTCTTC. The chain employs TRBV7-9 and TRBJ2-1, with 7 bases identical to TRBD2. V shed 5 bases, J shed 0 bases, and the junction held 16 bases outside the gene matches. Germline V gene data show CDR1 as SEHNR and CDR2 as FQNEAQ (reference sequence). The CDR3 has 19 amino acids.

The chain is built from TRBV7-2 and TRBJ2-7; TRBD1 might be the D (6 bases). Germline V gene lookup returns CDR1 SGHTA and CDR2 FQGNSA. CDR3 length: 15 amino acids. The V and J ends lost 2 bases and 3 bases respectively, with 14 bases between them. CDR3 loop: CASSLLSGDIYEQYF. In DNA, the CDR3 is TGTGCCAGCAGCTTATTGTCAGGGGACATCTACGAGCAGTACTTC.

This chain links TRBV5-1 with TRBJ1-4; D is ambiguous. In germline, CDR1 is SGHRS, CDR2 YFSETQ. The CDR3 spans 15 residues. Trimming took 0 bases from V and 3 from J, leaving 9 bases between them. CDR3 nucleotide sequence: TGCGCCAGCAGCTTGGGAGCAGGATCTAATGAAAAACTGTTTTTT. Amino acid sequence: CASSLGAGSNEKLFF.

The rearrangement uses TRBV3-1 (or the pseudogene TRBV3-2) and TRBJ1-2; D possibly corresponds to TRBD1 (6 bases). This CDR3 is built from 14 residues. The germline V and J ends were trimmed by 4 bases and 4 bases, with 13 bases remaining between them. Germline V gives CDR1 LGHDT, CDR2 YNNKEL (reference sequence). CDR3 region: CASSPSDSLYGYTF. CDR3 nucleotides: TGTGCCAGCAGCCCCTCGGACAGTCTCTATGGCTACACCTTC.